A single sample gave rise to the 20 T cell receptor beta chains below, sequenced in a study of blood T cell repertoires in COVID-19. Sequenced by immunoSEQ multiplex PCR; TCRdb stores in-frame clones only, minus some. The sample consists of around 260,000 clones, around 82% of them appearing once. Sequencing was carried out using peripheral blood. Every receptor here comes from a woman in her fifties or sixties who had recovered from COVID-19.

V usage is TRBV5-1 and J usage is TRBJ2-7; no firm D call. The CDR3 loop spans 14 amino acids. CDR1 and CDR2 from the germline V gene are SGHRS and YFSETQ. Trimming removed 1 base from V and 1 base from J, with 9 bases in between. The DNA for the CDR3 is TGCGCCAGCAGCTTGAATACAGATTCCTACGAGCAGTACTTC. This codes for CASSLNTDSYEQYF.

The rearrangement joins TRBV6-2 or TRBV6-3 to TRBJ2-5, with TRBD1 matching over 8 bases. CDR1 and CDR2 from the germline V gene are MNHEY and SVGEGT. This CDR3 is 15 amino acids long. The J segment lost 1 base and the V segment lost 4 bases, leaving 5 bases of the junction unmatched. DNA for the CDR3: TGTGCCAGCAGTTTTGGACAGGGTGTCCAAGAGACCCAGTACTTC. Translating it yields CASSFGQGVQETQYF.

The chain recombines TRBV27 with TRBJ2-1; TRBD2 matches at 15 bases. The J segment lost 4 bases and the V segment lost 6 bases, leaving 4 bases of the junction unmatched. Germline lookup yields CDR1 MNHEY and CDR2 SMNVEV (reference sequence). The CDR3 has 16 amino acids. This chain's CDR3 is CASSMGLAGGYNEQFF. The CDR3 DNA reads TGTGCCAGCAGCATGGGACTAGCGGGGGGTTACAATGAGCAGTTCTTC.

The chain has TRBV27 and TRBJ2-3; maybe TRBD2 (5 bases). Per germline, CDR1 MNHEY and CDR2 SMNVEV (reference sequence). The CDR3 consists of 15 residues. The V end was cut by 5 bases, the J end by 4 bases, with 16 bases between. Written as DNA, the CDR3 is TGTGCCAGCAGTGACGGGATATCCCGTGCAGATACGCAGTATTTT. Amino acids: CASSDGISRADTQYF.

This clone was recorded only once. The chain has TRBV18 and TRBJ1-3; tentative D call: TRBD1 (6 bases). V lost 6 bases and J lost 6, with 21 bases in between. The germline gives CDR1 KGHSH, CDR2 LQKENI. The CDR3 extends over 16 amino acids. CDR3 sequence: CASSTRGGPSENTIYF. DNA for the CDR3: TGTGCCAGCTCTACGAGGGGGGGGCCGTCCGAAAACACCATATATTTT.

The CDR3, as DNA: TGCGCCAGCAGCCAAGCCACAGGTGGGGCCTATGGCTACACCTTC. Translated, it gives CASSQATGGAYGYTF. V usage is TRBV4-3 and J usage is TRBJ1-2; D possibly corresponds to TRBD1 (5 bases). The CDR3 spans 15 residues. V shed 1 base and J shed 4 bases, with 13 bases lying between them. Germline V gene lookup returns CDR1 LGHNA and CDR2 YSLEER.

The chain combines TRBV18 with TRBJ1-2; D is unclear. Germline CDR1 is KGHSH and CDR2 is LQKENI. The CDR3 covers 18 residues. Trimming left V 3 bases short and J 8 bases short, with 28 bases between. The CDR3 spells CASSPIELTNESLGGYTF. CDR3 nucleotide sequence: TGTGCCAGCTCACCCATAGAACTGACGAATGAGTCCCTCGGGGGCTACACCTTC.

The chain couples TRBV18 to TRBJ2-7; the match to TRBD2 covers 7 bases. The length of the CDR3 is 16 residues. Trimming removed 6 bases from V and 2 bases from J; junction bases left unmatched: 13. Germline CDR1 and CDR2: KGHSH and LQKENI. The chain's CDR3 is CASSSGAPGLTYEQYF. CDR3 in DNA: TGTGCCAGCTCTTCGGGTGCCCCGGGACTAACCTACGAGCAGTACTTC. Full variable domain (missing parts from reference TRBV18 and TRBJ2-7): NAGVMQNPRHLVRRRGQEARLRCSPMKGHSHVYWYRQLPEEGLKFMVYLQKENIIDESGMPKERFSAEFPKEGPSILRIQQVVRGDSAAYFCASSSGAPGLTYEQYFGPGTRLTVT.

The chain recombines TRBV5-1 with TRBJ2-2; 7 nucleotides line up with TRBD1. The germline CDR1 and CDR2 sequences are SGHRS and YFSETQ. With 0 bases clipped from V and 3 bases from J, the junction kept 2 bases outside the gene matches. CDR3 size: 15 residues. The CDR3: CASSLVGGDTGELFF. Here the CDR3 DNA reads TGCGCCAGCAGCTTGGTAGGGGGCGACACCGGGGAGCTGTTTTTT.

Only a few counts were recorded for this clone. The chain couples TRBV7-2 to TRBJ2-7; 9 bases are a match to TRBD2. The CDR3 length is 14 residues. Germline assignment: CDR1 SGHTA and CDR2 FQGNSA. V trimming: 4 bases; J trimming: 2 bases; junction bases outside the gene matches: 3. The DNA for the CDR3 is TGTGCCAGCAGCTCGCGACTAGCGGCCTACGAGCAGTACTTC. It encodes CASSSRLAAYEQYF.

The rearrangement joins TRBV6-2 or TRBV6-3 to TRBJ2-4; 7 bases agree with TRBD2. The CDR3 has 16 amino acids. After removal of 5 bases from V and 1 base from J, the junction contained 8 bases not matched to a gene. From germline, CDR1 is MNHEY and CDR2 SVGEGT. The CDR3 protein is CASSTAGPRAKNIQYF. CDR3 DNA: TGTGCCAGCAGTACAGCGGGGCCCAGGGCCAAAAACATTCAGTACTTC.

The rearrangement joins TRBV29-1 to TRBJ2-7; tentatively, D is TRBD1 (6 bases). Trimming pared 5 bases from V and 2 bases from J, leaving 19 bases between. Germline assignment: CDR1 SQVTM and CDR2 ANQGSEA. The CDR3 has 15 amino acids. The CDR3 region has the DNA TGCAGCGTTCAAGGCTCATATAAGGGGGCCTACGAGCAGTACTTC. This encodes CSVQGSYKGAYEQYF.

The rearrangement uses TRBV19 and TRBJ1-2; 9 nucleotides match TRBD1. The CDR3 sequence is 18 residues long. The V gene's germline CDR1 is LNHDA and CDR2 SQIVND (reference sequence). Trimming cost V 3 bases and J 8 bases; bases outside gene matches: 19. The DNA of the CDR3 is TGTGCCAGTAGTATCCCTGTGATCGGACAGGGGAATGTTCTAGGCTACACCTTC. This gives the protein CASSIPVIGQGNVLGYTF. The full variable domain, in which reference TRBV19 and TRBJ1-2 provide the parts outside the CDR3, is DGGITQSPKYLFRKEGQNVTLSCEQNLNHDAMYWYRQDPGQGLRLIYYSQIVNDFQKGDIAEGYSVSREKKESFPLTVTSAQKNPTAFYLCASSIPVIGQGNVLGYTFGSGTRLTVV.

J is TRBJ2-1 and V is TRBV7-2; D is undetermined. The CDR3 length is 16 residues. Trimming took off 1 base at V and 3 bases at J, with 13 bases between the two ends. The germline CDR1 and CDR2 sequences are SGHTA and FQGNSA. The CDR3 protein is CASSLVPQSSYNEQFF. CDR3 in DNA: TGTGCCAGCAGCTTAGTTCCCCAATCCAGCTACAATGAGCAGTTCTTC.

This clone was recorded only once. A clone one base away is much larger, so this may be a read error. The chain joins TRBV19 to TRBJ1-5, with D unresolved. V lost 6 bases to trimming and J lost 0 bases, with 3 bases between them. This CDR3 is 12 amino acids long. The germline V gene has CDR1 LNHDA and CDR2 SQIVND (reference sequence). CDR3 sequence: CASSHSNQPQHF. DNA for the CDR3: TGTGCCAGTAGCCATAGCAATCAGCCCCAGCATTTT.

The chain joins TRBV27 to TRBJ2-3; D call uncertain. Between the trimmed V and J ends, which lost 4 bases and 5 bases, there was a span of 10 bases. Germline CDR1 MNHEY, CDR2 SMNVEV (reference sequence). The CDR3 contains 13 residues. DNA for the CDR3: TGTGCCAGCAGTTCTGTTGGCGGAGATACGCAGTATTTT. Amino acid sequence: CASSSVGGDTQYF.

The chain couples TRBV19 to TRBJ1-5; D gene uncertain. Trimming removed 7 bases from V and 4 bases from J, with 11 bases in between. The germline V gene has CDR1 LNHDA and CDR2 SQIVND (reference sequence). The length of the CDR3 is 13 residues. The CDR3 is CASIGRYNQPQHF. For the CDR3, the DNA is TGTGCCAGTATAGGCAGGTATAATCAGCCCCAGCATTTT.

The rearrangement uses TRBV7-6 and TRBJ2-1, with 10 bases lining up with TRBD2. The length of the CDR3 is 16 residues. CDR1 and CDR2 (germline): SGHVS, FNYEAQ. Trimming took 4 bases from V and 7 from J; bases not matched to a gene: 10. The CDR3 DNA is TGTGCCAGCAGCTCCTCGAGCGGGAGGGCCTTAAATGAGCAGTTCTTC. Its translation: CASSSSSGRALNEQFF.

The V and J genes are TRBV28 and TRBJ2-7, with a weak D call TRBD2 (5 bases). Germline assignment: CDR1 MDHEN and CDR2 SYDVKM. The CDR3 is made up of 13 amino acids. Trimming left V 8 bases short and J 2 bases short, with 13 bases between. The CDR3, as DNA: TGTGCCAGCGGACTCGGCAGCACCTACGAGCAGTACTTC. Its translation is CASGLGSTYEQYF.

The chain is built from TRBV27 and TRBJ1-5; 9 bases line up with TRBD1. The CDR3 sequence is 15 residues long. The V gene's germline CDR1 is MNHEY and CDR2 SMNVEV (reference sequence). The V gene end was trimmed by 5 bases and the J gene end by 6 bases; junction bases not matched to a gene: 8. This CDR3 reads CASSLQGALGQPQHF. In DNA form, the CDR3 reads TGTGCCAGCAGTCTACAGGGGGCCTTAGGTCAGCCCCAGCATTTT.